The text below deals with one TCR beta chain. The data derive from a study of OX40 agonist ivuxolimab in advanced cancers. About the study: Three partial responders included one hepatocellular carcinoma patient and two cutaneous melanoma patients.

Method: immunoSEQ multiplex PCR; TCRdb's copy keeps in-frame clones and lacks some. The data show some 35,000 clones, with more than 70% seen just once and about 8.8% held by the top ten. The V gene end was trimmed by 0 bases and the J gene end by 4 bases; junction bases not matched to a gene: 10. The CDR3 is made up of 18 amino acids. The V gene's germline CDR1 is LGHNA and CDR2 YNFKEQ. The sequencing here drew on CD4+ or CD8+ T cells sorted from blood, taken in a trial of the OX40 agonist ivuxolimab. The clonotype originates from an adult with an advanced solid tumor such as melanoma, head and neck, liver or kidney cancer. V usage is TRBV4-2 and J usage is TRBJ2-3, with 10 nucleotides matching TRBD2. This chain's CDR3 is CASSQEFTTAGGPDTQYF. The DNA of the CDR3 is TGTGCCAGCAGCCAAGAGTTTACAACAGCGGGAGGGCCAGATACGCAGTATTTT.